These 12 T cell receptor beta chains share one sample of origin, sequenced in a study of OX40 agonist ivuxolimab in advanced cancers. The data were produced by immunoSEQ multiplex PCR, yet TCRdb's version contains in-frame clones alone and is incomplete. This sample carries around 64,000 clones, 87% of them seen once, and the ten largest clones take 0.3% to 0.4%. The sequencing used CD4+ or CD8+ T cells sorted from blood, collected in a trial of the OX40 agonist ivuxolimab. All receptors derive from an adult with an advanced solid tumor such as melanoma, head and neck, liver or kidney cancer.

This clone showed up just a few times. The chain carries TRBV29-1 and TRBJ1-5; maybe TRBD1 (5 bases). The CDR3 has 12 amino acids. Germline CDR1 SQVTM, CDR2 ANQGSEA. V lost 6 bases and J 7 bases, leaving 13 bases between the germline ends. The CDR3 is CSVGDQDQPQHF. DNA for the CDR3: TGCAGCGTAGGGGACCAGGACCAGCCCCAGCATTTT.

This clone appeared once. The chain joins TRBV6-1 to TRBJ2-7, with D unclear. CDR3 length: 13 amino acids. CDR1 MNHNS and CDR2 SASEGT come from the germline V gene. Deletions cut 5 bases from V and 3 bases from J, with 11 bases between. This CDR3 reads CASSPAIHYEQYF. The CDR3 coding sequence is TGTGCCAGCAGTCCGGCAATACACTACGAGCAGTACTTC.

The V and J genes are TRBV28 and TRBJ1-2; TRBD1 matches at 8 bases. There are 12 residues in the CDR3. Germline V lookup: CDR1 MDHEN, CDR2 SYDVKM. Losses at the gene ends were 4 bases for V and 7 bases for J; bases not matched to a gene: 2. The CDR3, as DNA: TGTGCCAGCAGTTCGGACAGGGTTGGCTACACCTTC. It codes for CASSSDRVGYTF.

The V and J genes are TRBV5-6 and TRBJ1-3; no firm D call. There are 15 residues in the CDR3. Trimming took 0 bases from V and 3 from J, leaving 10 bases between them. The germline V gene has CDR1 SGHDT and CDR2 YYEEEE. The chain's CDR3 is CASSLVGWNGNTIYF. CDR3 DNA: TGTGCCAGCAGCTTGGTGGGGTGGAATGGAAACACCATATATTTT.

The chain recombines TRBV12-5 with TRBJ2-1, with D hard to call. The germline V and J ends were trimmed by 0 bases and 8 bases, with 29 bases remaining between them. This CDR3 comprises 20 residues. Germline CDR1 is LGHNT and CDR2 is FRNRAP. The CDR3 protein is CASGLVLLGRPANSWDEQFF. The CDR3 nucleotides are TGTGCTAGTGGTTTGGTACTCTTGGGCAGGCCCGCAAACTCGTGGGATGAGCAGTTCTTC.

The chain carries TRBV7-2 and TRBJ2-7; no clear D gene. Germline-derived CDR1 and CDR2 are SGHTA and FQGNSA. Between the trimmed V and J ends, which lost 3 bases and 1 base, there was a span of 10 bases. The CDR3 is 14 residues long. The CDR3 region is CASSFGPQSYEQYF. CDR3 coding DNA: TGTGCCAGCAGCTTTGGACCCCAATCCTACGAGCAGTACTTC.

CDR3 region: CASSPPQDAEAFF. Written as DNA, the CDR3 is TGTGCCAGCAGCCCGCCACAGGATGCTGAAGCTTTCTTT. The chain links TRBV7-9 to TRBJ1-1, with D perhaps matching TRBD1 (5 bases). The ends were cut back, 5 bases at V and 6 bases at J, with 13 bases in the middle. The CDR3 is 13 residues long. Germline values: CDR1 SEHNR, CDR2 FQNEAQ (reference sequence).

The rearrangement uses TRBV30 and TRBJ1-3; D remains ambiguous. The CDR3 contains 16 residues. Trimming removed 2 bases from V and 0 bases from J, with 14 bases in between. Germline loops: CDR1 GTSNPN, CDR2 SVGIG (reference sequence). The DNA for the CDR3 is TGTGCCTGGAGTACAACCAGTGCCTCCTCTGGAAACACCATATATTTT. This gives the protein CAWSTTSASSGNTIYF.

This clone was detected a few times. The chain combines TRBV4-1 with TRBJ1-1, with a tentative D call TRBD1 (5 bases). Trimming removed 0 bases from V and 4 bases from J, with 9 bases in between. CDR1 and CDR2 from the germline V gene are MGHRA and YSYEKL. The CDR3 has 14 amino acids. The CDR3 DNA sequence: TGCGCCAGCAGCCAAGATCTAGGGACCACTGAAGCTTTCTTT. Residues: CASSQDLGTTEAFF.

This clone is a singleton in its sample. The chain joins TRBV9 to TRBJ1-3, with no clear D. Between the trimmed V and J ends, which lost 4 bases and 8 bases, there was a span of 13 bases. The CDR3 is 13 amino acids. Per the germline V gene, CDR1 is SGDLS and CDR2 is YYNGEE. The CDR3 region is CASSPPSGDTIYF. The CDR3 DNA sequence: TGTGCCAGCAGCCCCCCAAGTGGGGACACCATATATTTT.

The chain joins TRBV6-6 to TRBJ2-5, with TRBD1 matching over 11 bases. Germline V lookup: CDR1 MNHNY, CDR2 SVGAGI (reference sequence). The CDR3 is 16 residues long. Trimming cost V 6 bases and J 3 bases; bases outside gene matches: 9. The CDR3 DNA is TGTGCCAGCAGGGGTACCGGGACAGGGGGGGAAGAGACCCAGTACTTC. This translates into CASRGTGTGGEETQYF.

This clone has a single count. The rearrangement joins TRBV2 to TRBJ2-3; 10 bases line up with TRBD1. The germline V gene encodes CDR1 SNHLY and CDR2 FYNNEI. The CDR3 covers 15 residues. The V segment lost 4 bases and the J segment 4 bases; nucleotides outside the gene matches: 5. The CDR3 loop reads CASSAGTGVPDTQYF. The CDR3 bases are TGTGCCAGCAGTGCCGGGACAGGGGTTCCAGATACGCAGTATTTT.